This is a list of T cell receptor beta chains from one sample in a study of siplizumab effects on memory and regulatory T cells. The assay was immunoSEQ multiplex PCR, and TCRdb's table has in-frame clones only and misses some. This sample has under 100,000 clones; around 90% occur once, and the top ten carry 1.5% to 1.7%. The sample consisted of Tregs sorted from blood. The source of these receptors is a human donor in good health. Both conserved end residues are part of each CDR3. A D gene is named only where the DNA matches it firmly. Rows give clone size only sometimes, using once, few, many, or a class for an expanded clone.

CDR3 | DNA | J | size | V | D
CSVEGGGGEKLFF | TGCAGCGTTGAAGGGGGGGGAGGTGAAAAACTGTTTTTT | TRBJ1-4 | . | TRBV29-1 | .
CASSYGSSYNEQFF | TGTGCCAGCAGTTACGGGAGCTCCTACAATGAGCAGTTCTTC | TRBJ2-1 | . | TRBV6-6 | .
CASSAAGTGVEKLFF | TGTGCCAGCAGTGCAGCCGGGACAGGGGTGGAAAAACTGTTTTTT | TRBJ1-4 | . | TRBV25-1 | TRBD1
CASRPDRVGEKLFF | TGTGCCAGCAGGCCCGACAGGGTCGGGGAAAAACTGTTTTTT | TRBJ1-4 | . | TRBV21-1 | .
CASSFLRDRSLGANVLTF | TGTGCCAGCAGCTTCCTCCGGGACAGGTCCCTGGGGGCCAACGTCCTGACTTTC | TRBJ2-6 | . | TRBV7-9 | TRBD1
CSARPGGEAFF | TGCAGTGCCCGCCCCGGGGGTGAAGCTTTCTTT | TRBJ1-1 | . | TRBV20-1 | .
CASTIGAGRLLEQYF | TGTGCCAGCACCATTGGGGCGGGACGCCTGCTAGAGCAGTACTTC | TRBJ2-7 | . | TRBV5-5 | .
CASSLGVGMDYGYTF | TGTGCCAGCAGTTTAGGCGTGGGGATGGACTATGGCTACACCTTC | TRBJ1-2 | . | TRBV27 | .
CASSSRKGLVAGRYEQYF | TGTGCCAGCAGCTCTCGAAAGGGTTTGGTCGCCGGTCGCTACGAGCAGTACTTC | TRBJ2-7 | . | TRBV11-1 | .
CASSRNRGNTDTQYF | TGTGCCAGTAGTAGGAACAGGGGGAACACAGATACGCAGTATTTT | TRBJ2-3 | . | TRBV19 | TRBD1
CASSIRLGNSPLHF | TGTGCCAGTAGTATCCGACTGGGAAATTCACCCCTCCACTTT | TRBJ1-6 | . | TRBV19 | .
CARGASGGIGVREQYF | TGTGCCCGGGGGGCTAGCGGGGGAATCGGTGTACGCGAGCAGTACTTC | TRBJ2-7 | . | TRBV12-1 | .
CASSPDRVIWQYF | TGTGCCAGCAGTCCCGACAGGGTAATTTGGCAGTACTTC | TRBJ2-7 | . | TRBV2 | TRBD1
CASSFVRGLSTDTQYF | TGTGCCAGCAGCTTCGTCAGGGGACTTAGCACAGATACGCAGTATTTT | TRBJ2-3 | . | TRBV7-9 | .
CATSRVGVSYNEQFF | TGTGCCACCAGCAGAGTGGGGGTATCCTACAATGAGCAGTTCTTC | TRBJ2-1 | . | TRBV15 | .
CASSPIEGVGNTIYF | TGCGCCAGCAGCCCGATCGAGGGGGTTGGAAACACCATATATTTT | TRBJ1-3 | . | TRBV5-1 | .
CASSAFGTGTSPLHF | TGTGCCAGTAGTGCGTTCGGGACAGGGACTTCACCCCTCCACTTT | TRBJ1-6 | once | TRBV19 | TRBD1
CASSGRGVSTYEQYF | TGTGCCAGTAGTGGCAGAGGGGTTTCCACCTACGAGCAGTACTTC | TRBJ2-7 | . | TRBV19 | .
CASSVTGVEQYF | TGTGCCAGCAGCGTCACAGGGGTCGAGCAGTACTTC | TRBJ2-7 | . | TRBV9 | TRBD1
CASSLYGSRDRALNTEAFF | TGTGCCAGCAGTTTGTATGGAAGCCGGGACAGGGCATTGAACACTGAAGCTTTCTTT | TRBJ1-1 | . | TRBV27 | TRBD1
CASSREQGAWYGYTF | TGTGCCAGCAGTCGTGAACAGGGGGCTTGGTATGGCTACACCTTC | TRBJ1-2 | . | TRBV27 | TRBD1
CDPPGDYEQYF | TGTGACCCACCAGGGGACTACGAGCAGTACTTC | TRBJ2-7 | few | TRBV11-3 | .
CASSHLGLNYEQYF | TGTGCCAGCAGCCACCTGGGTCTCAACTACGAGCAGTACTTC | TRBJ2-7 | . | TRBV14 | .
CASSLDRDPSTDTQYF | TGTGCCAGCAGCTTGGACCGGGATCCTAGCACAGATACGCAGTATTTT | TRBJ2-3 | once | TRBV7-2 | .
CASSFLRTSGGPNTGELFF | TGTGCCAGCAGCTTCTTGAGGACTAGCGGGGGCCCGAACACCGGGGAGCTGTTTTTT | TRBJ2-2 | many | TRBV5-4 | TRBD2
CASSPRGAMGNEQYF | TGTGCCAGTAGTCCCCGCGGCGCCATGGGAAACGAGCAGTACTTC | TRBJ2-7 | few | TRBV19 | .
CASRRGVTGEFFTDTQYF | TGCGCCAGCAGACGAGGGGTGACAGGGGAATTTTTCACAGATACGCAGTATTTT | TRBJ2-3 | . | TRBV5-1 | TRBD1
CASTYSGGASDTQYF | TGTGCCAGCACCTATAGCGGGGGGGCCTCAGATACGCAGTATTTT | TRBJ2-3 | few | TRBV27 | TRBD2
CASSSEPLRVSPLHF | TGTGCCAGCAGCTCCGAACCCCTCAGGGTCTCACCCCTCCACTTT | TRBJ1-6 | . | TRBV7-2 | .
CASSDRGYGDTQYF | TGTGCCAGCAGCGACAGGGGGTACGGAGATACGCAGTATTTT | TRBJ2-3 | . | TRBV5-4 | TRBD1
CASIPTGGGTDTQYF | TGTGCCAGTATCCCTACAGGGGGCGGCACAGATACGCAGTATTTT | TRBJ2-3 | . | TRBV19 | TRBD1
CSAVGLYGYTF | TGCAGTGCTGTGGGACTCTATGGCTACACCTTC | TRBJ1-2 | . | TRBV20-1 | .
CASRSGSETQYF | TGTGCCAGCAGGTCGGGGTCCGAGACCCAGTACTTC | TRBJ2-5 | . | TRBV6-5 | .
CSVAPGQGWGGYTF | TGCAGCGTTGCTCCGGGACAGGGGTGGGGAGGCTACACCTTC | TRBJ1-2 | . | TRBV29-1 | TRBD1
CASSERGGGYTF | TGTGCCAGCAGTGAACGGGGAGGTGGCTACACCTTC | TRBJ1-2 | . | TRBV6-1 | .
CASGLTSSYNSPLHF | TGCGCCAGCGGCCTCACTAGCTCCTATAATTCACCCCTCCACTTT | TRBJ1-6 | . | TRBV5-1 | .
CASNPRGAGADTQYF | TGTGCCAGCAACCCCCGGGGGGCCGGCGCAGATACGCAGTATTTT | TRBJ2-3 | . | TRBV5-4 | .
CASSLAGTGGYEQYF | TGTGCCAGCAGCTTAGCTGGGACAGGGGGCTACGAGCAGTACTTC | TRBJ2-7 | . | TRBV7-9 | TRBD1
CASSSLQGLAGASFF | TGTGCCAGTAGTTCCCTTCAGGGACTAGCGGGGGCCTCGTTCTTC | TRBJ2-1 | . | TRBV19 | TRBD2
CASSLWLTSGGLNTQYF | TGTGCCAGCAGCTTATGGTTGACTAGCGGGGGGCTGAATACGCAGTATTTT | TRBJ2-3 | . | TRBV13 | TRBD2
CASSLRGEDQPQHF | TGTGCCAGCAGTTTAAGAGGGGAGGATCAGCCCCAGCATTTT | TRBJ1-5 | few | TRBV27 | .
CASSLGAGQGYGYTF | TGTGCCAGCAGCTTAGGGGCTGGACAGGGCTATGGCTACACCTTC | TRBJ1-2 | . | TRBV11-2 | TRBD1